This TCR beta chain is drawn from a study of CD8 T cells in ankylosing spondylitis. General observations from the study: Made up of several highly homologous variants, a TCR beta motif appeared characteristic of ankylosing spondylitis blood.

As the method for making TCR beta libraries, quantitative 5'-RACE with molecular barcodes was used. MiXCR, run by TCRdb on the 5' RACE reads, gives a single entry per CDR3 protein. The table includes about 33,000 distinct CDR3 sequences, roughly 11% detected once. The sample holds one count of this clonotype. Its specificity is not known. CDR1 and CDR2 (germline): MNHEY, SVGEGT. The CDR3 has 13 amino acids. V dropped 6 bases and J dropped 1 base, with 9 bases sitting between them. The sequenced material came from synovial fluid, either unsorted or a sorted T cell fraction (not recorded which). This clonotype originated in a male donor with ankylosing spondylitis. This chain links TRBV6-2 or TRBV6-3 with TRBJ1-2, with TRBD1 as a possible D gene (6 bases). CDR3 in amino acids: CASSRGGNYGYTF. Written as DNA, the CDR3 is TGTGCCAGCAGCAGGGGCGGTAACTATGGCTACACCTTC.